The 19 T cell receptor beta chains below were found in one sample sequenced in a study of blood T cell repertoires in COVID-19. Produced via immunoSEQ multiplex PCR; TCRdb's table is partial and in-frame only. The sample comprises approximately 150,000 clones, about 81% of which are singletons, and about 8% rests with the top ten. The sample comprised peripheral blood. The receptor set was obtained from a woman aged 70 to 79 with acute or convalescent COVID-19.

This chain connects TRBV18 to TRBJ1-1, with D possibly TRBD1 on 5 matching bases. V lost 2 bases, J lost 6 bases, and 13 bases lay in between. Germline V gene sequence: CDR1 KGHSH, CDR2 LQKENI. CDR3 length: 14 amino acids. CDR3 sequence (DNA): TGTGCCAGCTCACCAGGTCAGGGAGGAGCTGAAGCTTTCTTT. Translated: CASSPGQGGAEAFF. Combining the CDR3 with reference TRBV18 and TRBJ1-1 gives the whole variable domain NAGVMQNPRHLVRRRGQEARLRCSPMKGHSHVYWYRQLPEEGLKFMVYLQKENIIDESGMPKERFSAEFPKEGPSILRIQQVVRGDSAAYFCASSPGQGGAEAFFGQGTRLTVV.

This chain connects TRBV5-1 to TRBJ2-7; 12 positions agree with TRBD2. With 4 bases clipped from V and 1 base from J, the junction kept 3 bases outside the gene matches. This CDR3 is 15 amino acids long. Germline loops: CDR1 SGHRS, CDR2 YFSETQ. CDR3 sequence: CASSTLAGGSYEQYF. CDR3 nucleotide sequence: TGCGCCAGCAGCACGCTAGCGGGAGGGTCCTACGAGCAGTACTTC.

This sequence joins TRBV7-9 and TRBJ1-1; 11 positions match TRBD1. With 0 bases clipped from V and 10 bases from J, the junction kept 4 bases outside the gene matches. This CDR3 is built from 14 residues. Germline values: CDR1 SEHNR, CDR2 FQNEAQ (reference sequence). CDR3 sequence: CASSLALGTGGAFF. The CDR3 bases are TGTGCCAGCAGCTTAGCGCTTGGGACAGGGGGAGCTTTCTTT.

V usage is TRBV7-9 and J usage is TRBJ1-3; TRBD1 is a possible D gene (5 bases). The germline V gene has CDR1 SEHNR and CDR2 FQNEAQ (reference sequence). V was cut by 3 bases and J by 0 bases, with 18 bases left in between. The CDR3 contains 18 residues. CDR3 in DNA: TGTGCCAGCAGCTTGGGGCAGGGATCCACCATCTCTGGAAACACCATATATTTT. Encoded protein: CASSLGQGSTISGNTIYF.

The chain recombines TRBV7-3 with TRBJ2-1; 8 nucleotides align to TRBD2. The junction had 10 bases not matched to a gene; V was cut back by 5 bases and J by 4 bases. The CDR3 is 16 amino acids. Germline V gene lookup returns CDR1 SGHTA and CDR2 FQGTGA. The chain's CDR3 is CASSIASGGRYNEQFF. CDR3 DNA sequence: TGTGCCAGCAGCATAGCAAGCGGGGGCCGATACAATGAGCAGTTCTTC.

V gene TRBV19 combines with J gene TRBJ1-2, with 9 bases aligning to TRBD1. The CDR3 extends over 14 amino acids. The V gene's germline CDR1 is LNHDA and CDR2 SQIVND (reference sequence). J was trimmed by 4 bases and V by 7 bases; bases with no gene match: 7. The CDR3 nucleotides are TGTGCCAGTACCCTAGACAGGGGGTTCTATGGCTACACCTTC. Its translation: CASTLDRGFYGYTF.

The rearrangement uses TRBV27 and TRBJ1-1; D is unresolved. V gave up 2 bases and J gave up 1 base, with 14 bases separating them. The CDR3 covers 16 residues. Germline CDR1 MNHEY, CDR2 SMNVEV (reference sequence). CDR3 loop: CASSLGGRTWNTEAFF. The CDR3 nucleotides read TGTGCCAGCAGTTTAGGAGGACGGACGTGGAACACTGAAGCTTTCTTT.

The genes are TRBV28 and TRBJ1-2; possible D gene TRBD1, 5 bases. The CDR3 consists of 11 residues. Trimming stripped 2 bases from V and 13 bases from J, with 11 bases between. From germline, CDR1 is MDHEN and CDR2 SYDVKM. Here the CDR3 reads CASSLATGFTF. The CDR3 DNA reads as TGTGCCAGCAGTTTAGCCACAGGTTTCACCTTC.

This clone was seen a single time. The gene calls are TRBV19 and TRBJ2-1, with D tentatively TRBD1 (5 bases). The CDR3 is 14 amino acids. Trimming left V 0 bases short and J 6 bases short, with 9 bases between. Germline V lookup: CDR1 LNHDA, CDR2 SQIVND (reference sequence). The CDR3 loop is CASSIDWGVNEQFF. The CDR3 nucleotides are TGTGCCAGTAGTATAGATTGGGGCGTCAATGAGCAGTTCTTC.

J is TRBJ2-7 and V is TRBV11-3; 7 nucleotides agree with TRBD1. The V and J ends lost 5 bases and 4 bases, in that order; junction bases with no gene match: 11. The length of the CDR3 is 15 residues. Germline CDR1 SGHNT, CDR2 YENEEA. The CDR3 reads CASSPEDRWGYEQYF. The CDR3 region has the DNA TGTGCCAGCAGCCCAGAGGACAGGTGGGGATACGAGCAGTACTTC.

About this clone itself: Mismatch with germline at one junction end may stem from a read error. The CDR3 sequence: CVTSDPMPPEAFF. As DNA, the CDR3 is TGTGTCACCAGTGATCCTATGCCGCCTGAAGCTTTCTTT. This chain uses TRBV24-1 with TRBJ1-1, with D unclear. Germline V gene data show CDR1 as KGHDR and CDR2 as SFDVKD. This CDR3 spans 13 amino acids.

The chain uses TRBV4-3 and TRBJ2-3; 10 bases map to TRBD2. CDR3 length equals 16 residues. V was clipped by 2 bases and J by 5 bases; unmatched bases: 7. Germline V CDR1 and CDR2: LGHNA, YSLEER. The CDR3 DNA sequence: TGCGCCAGCAGCCAAAAAGCTAGCGGGAGTCAAGATACGCAGTATTTT. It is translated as CASSQKASGSQDTQYF.

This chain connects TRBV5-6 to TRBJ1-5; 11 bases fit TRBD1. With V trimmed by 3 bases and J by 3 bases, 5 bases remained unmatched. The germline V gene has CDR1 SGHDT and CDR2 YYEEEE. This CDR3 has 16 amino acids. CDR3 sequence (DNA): TGTGCCAGCAGCTGGGGGACAGGGGGTTTCAATCAGCCCCAGCATTTT. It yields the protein CASSWGTGGFNQPQHF.

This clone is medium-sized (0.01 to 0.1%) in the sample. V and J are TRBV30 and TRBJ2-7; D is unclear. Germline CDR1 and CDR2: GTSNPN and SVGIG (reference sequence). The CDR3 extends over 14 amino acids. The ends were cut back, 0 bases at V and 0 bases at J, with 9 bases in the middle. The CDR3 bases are TGTGCCTGGAGTGTACAGTATAACTCCTACGAGCAGTACTTC. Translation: CAWSVQYNSYEQYF.

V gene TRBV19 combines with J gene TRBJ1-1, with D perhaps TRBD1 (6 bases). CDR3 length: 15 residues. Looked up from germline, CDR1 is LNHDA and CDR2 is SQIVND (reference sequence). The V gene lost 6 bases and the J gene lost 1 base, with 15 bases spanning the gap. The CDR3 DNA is TGTGCCAGTAGCCAAAACAGGGTTGGGAACACTGAAGCTTTCTTT. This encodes CASSQNRVGNTEAFF.

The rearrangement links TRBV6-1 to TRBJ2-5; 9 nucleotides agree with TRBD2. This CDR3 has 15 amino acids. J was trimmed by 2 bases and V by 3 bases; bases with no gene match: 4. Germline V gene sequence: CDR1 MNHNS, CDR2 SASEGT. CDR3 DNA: TGTGCCAGCAGTGAGACTAGCGGAATACAAGAGACCCAGTACTTC. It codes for CASSETSGIQETQYF.

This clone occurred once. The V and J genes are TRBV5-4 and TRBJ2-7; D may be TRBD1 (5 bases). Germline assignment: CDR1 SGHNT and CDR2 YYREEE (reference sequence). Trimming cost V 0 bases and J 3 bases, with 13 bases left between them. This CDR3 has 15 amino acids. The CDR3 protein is CASSLGQGGLYEQYF. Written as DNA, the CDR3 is TGTGCCAGCAGCTTGGGGCAGGGTGGTCTCTACGAGCAGTACTTC.

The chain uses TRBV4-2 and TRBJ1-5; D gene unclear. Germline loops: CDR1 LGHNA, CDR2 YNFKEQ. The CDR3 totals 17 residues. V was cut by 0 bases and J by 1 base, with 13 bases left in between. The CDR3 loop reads CASSQDWEPGSNQPQHF. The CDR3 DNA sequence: TGTGCCAGCAGCCAAGATTGGGAGCCCGGGAGCAATCAGCCCCAGCATTTT.

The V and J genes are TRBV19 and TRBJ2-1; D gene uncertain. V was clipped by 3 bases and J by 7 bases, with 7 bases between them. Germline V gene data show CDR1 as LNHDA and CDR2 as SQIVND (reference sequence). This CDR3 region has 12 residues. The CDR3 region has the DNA TGTGCCAGTAGTATCGCGCGAAATGAGCAGTTCTTC. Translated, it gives CASSIARNEQFF.